This TCR beta chain was recorded in a study of regulatory T cells in long-lasting Graves disease. The time point: persistent/refractory GD, antithyroid drugs over 5 years with positive TRAb. Construction of the TCR library relied on RNA isolated from PBMCs. This clonotype was observed many times. Its antigen is unknown. With 6 bases clipped from V and 1 base from J, the junction kept 9 bases outside the gene matches. Germline V lookup: CDR1 DFQATT, CDR2 SNEGSKA (reference sequence). This CDR3 contains 14 residues. Broader study findings: Thyroid tissue went unstudied; only peripheral blood was examined. Among samples with persistent disease, TRBV28, TRBJ1-2 and TRBJ2-5 were favored.

For TCR beta, libraries came from iRepertoire HTBI primers and Arm-PCR of CDR3 regions. Via MiXCR, TCRdb re-called the multiplex PCR reads, giving one row per CDR3 protein. In the table there are fewer than 400,000 distinct CDR3 sequences, roughly 20% of which are singletons. This chain connects TRBV20-1 to TRBJ2-7; 7 bases are shared with TRBD1. This sequence was found in a female donor with Graves disease. Sequenced here: peripheral blood mononuclear cells (PBMCs), sampled when the disease was refractory, from a patient treated with antithyroid drugs. The CDR3 loop is CSALRTGISYEQYF. In nucleotides, the CDR3 is TGCAGTGCCCTGAGGACAGGTATTTCCTACGAGCAGTACTTC.